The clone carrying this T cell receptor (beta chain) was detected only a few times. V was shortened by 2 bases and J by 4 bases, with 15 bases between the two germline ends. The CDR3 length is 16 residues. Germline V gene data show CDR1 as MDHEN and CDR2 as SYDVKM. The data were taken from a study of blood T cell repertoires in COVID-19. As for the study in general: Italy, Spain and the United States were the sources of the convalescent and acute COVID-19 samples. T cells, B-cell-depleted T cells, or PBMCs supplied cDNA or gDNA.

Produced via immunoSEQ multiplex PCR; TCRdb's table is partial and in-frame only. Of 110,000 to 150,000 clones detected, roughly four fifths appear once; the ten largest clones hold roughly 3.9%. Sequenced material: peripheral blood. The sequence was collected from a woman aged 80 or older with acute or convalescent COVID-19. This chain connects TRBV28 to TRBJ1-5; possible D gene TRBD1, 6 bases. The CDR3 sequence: CASSLQGSVSNQPQHF. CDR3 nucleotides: TGTGCCAGCAGTTTACAGGGGAGTGTGAGTAATCAGCCCCAGCATTTT.